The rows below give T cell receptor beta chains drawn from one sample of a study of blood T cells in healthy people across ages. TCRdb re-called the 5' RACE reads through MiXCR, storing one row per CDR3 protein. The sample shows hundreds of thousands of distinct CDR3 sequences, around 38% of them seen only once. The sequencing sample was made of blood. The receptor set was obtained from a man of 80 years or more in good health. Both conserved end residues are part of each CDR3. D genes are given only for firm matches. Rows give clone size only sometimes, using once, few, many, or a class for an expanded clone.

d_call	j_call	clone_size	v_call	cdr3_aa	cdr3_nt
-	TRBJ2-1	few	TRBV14	CASSLSGRLSYNEQFF	TGTGCCAGCAGCCTGTCGGGGCGACTATCCTACAATGAGCAGTTCTTC
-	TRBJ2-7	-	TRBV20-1	CSAPQGGASYYEQYF	TGCAGTGCTCCCCAGGGGGGCGCGTCGTATTACGAGCAGTACTTC
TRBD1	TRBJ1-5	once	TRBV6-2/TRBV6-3	CASSYRSGQGFNQPQHF	TGTGCCAGCAGTTACCGGAGTGGACAGGGGTTCAATCAGCCCCAGCATTTT
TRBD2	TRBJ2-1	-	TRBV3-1	CASSPSPGTSGEHNEQFF	TGTGCCAGCAGCCCCTCCCCCGGGACTAGCGGGGAACACAATGAGCAGTTCTTC
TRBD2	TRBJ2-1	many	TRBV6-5	CASSRTGTTGEQFF	TGTGCCAGCAGTCGAACCGGGACTACGGGTGAGCAGTTCTTC
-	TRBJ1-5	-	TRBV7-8	CASSSRPHGRNQPQHF	TGTGCCAGCAGCTCCCGCCCCCACGGACGCAATCAGCCCCAGCATTTT
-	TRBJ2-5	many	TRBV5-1	CASSPGVRETQYF	TGCGCCAGCAGCCCTGGGGTACGGGAGACCCAGTACTTC
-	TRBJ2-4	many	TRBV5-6	CASSLGGFAKNIQYF	TGTGCCAGCAGCTTGGGGGGATTCGCCAAAAACATTCAGTACTTC
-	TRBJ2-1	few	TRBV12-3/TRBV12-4	CASTTTRRGDNEQFF	TGTGCCAGCACCACTACCCGAAGGGGGGACAATGAGCAGTTCTTC
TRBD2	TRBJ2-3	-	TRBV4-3	CASSRLVRLAGPSTDTQYF	TGCGCCAGCAGCCGGCTTGTTAGACTAGCGGGGCCTAGCACAGATACGCAGTATTTT
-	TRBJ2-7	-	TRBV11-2	CASSLEGSRRREQYF	TGTGCCAGCAGCTTAGAAGGGTCTAGACGACGCGAGCAGTACTTC
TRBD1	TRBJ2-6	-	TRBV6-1	CASSPSRDRDPGPGANVLTF	TGTGCCAGCAGTCCGTCCCGGGACAGGGACCCGGGCCCTGGGGCCAACGTCCTGACTTTC
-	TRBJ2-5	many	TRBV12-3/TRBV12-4	CASSPLTGSPGGRTQYF	TGTGCCAGCAGTCCACTTACAGGGTCCCCTGGAGGGAGGACCCAGTACTTC
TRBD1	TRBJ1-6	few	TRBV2	CASSDWDRDSPLHF	TGTGCCAGCAGTGATTGGGACAGGGACTCACCCCTCCACTTT
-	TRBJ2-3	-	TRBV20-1	CSARDRFEEWITDTQYF	TGCAGTGCTAGAGATCGCTTCGAAGAGTGGATCACAGATACGCAGTATTTT
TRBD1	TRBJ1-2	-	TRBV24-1	CATSDSRDRGYGYTF	TGTGCCACCAGTGATTCCCGGGACAGGGGTTATGGCTACACCTTC
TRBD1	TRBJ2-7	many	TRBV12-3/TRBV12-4	CASSKGTGTYEQYF	TGTGCCAGCAGTAAAGGGACAGGGACTTACGAGCAGTACTTC
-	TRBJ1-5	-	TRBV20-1	CSARAISNQPQHF	TGCAGTGCTAGAGCCATTAGCAATCAGCCCCAGCATTTT
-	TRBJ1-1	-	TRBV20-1	CSASMGGAAEAFF	TGCAGTGCTAGTATGGGGGGCGCCGCTGAAGCTTTCTTT
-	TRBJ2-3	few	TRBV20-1	CSSLGDVGTDTQYF	TGCAGTTCTCTAGGGGACGTGGGCACAGATACGCAGTATTTT
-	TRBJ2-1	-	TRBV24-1	CATSDLTNNEQFF	TGTGCCACCAGTGATTTGACAAACAATGAGCAGTTCTTC
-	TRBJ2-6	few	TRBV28	CASRPNLGANSGANVLTF	TGTGCCTCCCGGCCTAATTTGGGAGCAAACTCTGGGGCCAACGTCCTGACTTTC
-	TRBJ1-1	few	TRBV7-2	CASSLSGRTEAFF	TGTGCCAGCAGCTTAAGCGGGCGCACTGAAGCTTTCTTT
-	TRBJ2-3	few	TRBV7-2	CASSLVASAEDTQYF	TGTGCCAGCAGCTTAGTGGCATCGGCGGAGGATACGCAGTATTTT
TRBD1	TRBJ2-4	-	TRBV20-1	CSARDSETGGARQYF	TGCAGTGCTAGAGATTCGGAGACAGGGGGCGCCAGGCAGTACTTC
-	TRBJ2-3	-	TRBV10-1	CASSAVGSTDTQYF	TGCGCCAGCAGCGCCGTCGGCTCCACAGATACGCAGTATTTT
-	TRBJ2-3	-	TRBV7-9	CASSEDSTTDTQYF	TGTGCCAGCAGCGAAGACAGCACCACAGATACGCAGTATTTT
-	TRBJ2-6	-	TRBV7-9	CASGSERVLTF	TGTGCCAGCGGGTCGGAACGCGTCCTGACTTTC
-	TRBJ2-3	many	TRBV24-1	CATSDPTSPSTDTQYF	TGTGCCACCAGTGATCCCACTAGTCCGAGCACAGATACGCAGTATTTT
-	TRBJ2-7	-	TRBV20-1	CSAASQQSYEQYF	TGCAGTGCCGCGTCACAGCAGTCCTACGAGCAGTACTTC
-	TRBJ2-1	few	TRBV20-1	CSARDPMGNSSYNEQFF	TGCAGTGCTAGAGATCCTATGGGGAATAGCTCCTACAATGAGCAGTTCTTC
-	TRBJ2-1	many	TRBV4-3	CASSQEGTEYNEQFF	TGCGCCAGCAGCCAAGAAGGAACAGAGTACAATGAGCAGTTCTTC
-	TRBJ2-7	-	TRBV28	CASSGQGSDEQYF	TGTGCCAGCAGTGGTCAGGGTAGCGACGAGCAGTACTTC
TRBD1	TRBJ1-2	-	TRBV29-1	CSVFLGQGAGGYTF	TGCAGCGTTTTTTTGGGACAGGGGGCCGGTGGCTACACCTTC
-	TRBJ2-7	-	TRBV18	CASSRSSATYEQYF	TGTGCCAGCTCGCGGTCGTCGGCCACCTACGAGCAGTACTTC
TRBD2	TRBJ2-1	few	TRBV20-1	CSARESSGRNNEQFF	TGCAGTGCTAGAGAGAGTAGCGGGAGAAACAATGAGCAGTTCTTC
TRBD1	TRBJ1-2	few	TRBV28	CASSLEGPAQGAGGYTF	TGTGCCAGCAGTTTAGAGGGTCCGGCACAGGGGGCAGGAGGCTACACCTTC
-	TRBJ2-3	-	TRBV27	CASSSRFYGTDTQYF	TGTGCCAGCAGTTCTCGATTCTACGGCACAGATACGCAGTATTTT
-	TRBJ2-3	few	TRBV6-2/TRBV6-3	CASRSSERWGTDTQYF	TGTGCCAGCAGATCGTCGGAGCGGTGGGGCACAGATACGCAGTATTTT
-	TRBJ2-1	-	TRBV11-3	CASSTQGRYNEQFF	TGTGCCAGCAGCACACAGGGAAGGTACAATGAGCAGTTCTTC
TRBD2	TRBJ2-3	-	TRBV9	CASTTGGAGGNTDTQYF	TGTGCCAGCACCACCGGTGGGGCGGGAGGAAACACAGATACGCAGTATTTT
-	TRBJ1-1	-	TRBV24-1	CATRTGNTEAFF	TGTGCCACCAGAACAGGGAACACTGAAGCTTTCTTT
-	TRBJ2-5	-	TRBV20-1	CSARRTGSPTQYF	TGCAGTGCTAGACGAACAGGGTCGCCGACCCAGTACTTC
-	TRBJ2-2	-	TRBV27	CASRVRGAWNTGELFF	TGTGCCAGCAGAGTAAGGGGGGCGTGGAACACCGGGGAGCTGTTTTTT
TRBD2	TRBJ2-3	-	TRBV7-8	CASSLANGASGARVGTQYF	TGTGCCAGCAGCTTAGCGAATGGGGCCAGCGGGGCCCGCGTAGGTACGCAGTATTTT
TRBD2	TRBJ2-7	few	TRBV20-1	CSARETSGYSSYEQYF	TGCAGTGCTAGAGAGACTAGCGGGTACAGCTCCTACGAGCAGTACTTC
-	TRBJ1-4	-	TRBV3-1	CASSQSGPGNEKLFF	TGTGCCAGCAGCCAATCGGGACCGGGAAATGAAAAACTGTTTTTT
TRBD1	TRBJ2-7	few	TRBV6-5	CATRNRGGIVDEQYF	TGTGCCACCAGGAACAGGGGCGGTATTGTCGACGAGCAGTACTTC
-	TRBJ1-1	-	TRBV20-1	CSARVDGRVDTEAFF	TGCAGTGCTAGAGTTGACGGGCGGGTGGACACTGAAGCTTTCTTT
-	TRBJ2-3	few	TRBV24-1	CATSDASVGNTDTQYF	TGTGCCACCAGTGATGCCTCAGTGGGTAACACAGATACGCAGTATTTT
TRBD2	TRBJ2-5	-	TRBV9	CASSDSPSWGLAVQETQYF	TGTGCCAGCAGCGATTCACCGAGCTGGGGACTAGCGGTCCAAGAGACCCAGTACTTC
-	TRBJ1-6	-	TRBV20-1	CSARDWNNSPLHF	TGCAGTGCTAGAGATTGGAATAATTCACCCCTCCACTTT